This record concerns one T cell receptor (beta chain) sequence. The antigen it binds to is not known. No much larger clone exists at a distance of one base, and base qualities are not known. Sequenced using an Illumina HiSeq 1500. TCRdb reanalyzed the raw reads on its own, using fastp at Q25 for trimming and MiXCR for clone calling, and kept in-frame beta chains. For every CDR3 protein sequence, its rows merge into one entry that carries the most common genes and DNA. A total of hundreds of thousands of distinct CDR3 sequences appear in this sample, approximately 31% of them only once. Around 15% of the sample comes from the top ten. The junction carries 11 bases between V and J, which are trimmed by 8 bases and 0 bases respectively. The germline V gene specifies SNHLY as CDR1 and FYNNEI as CDR2. The cysteine opens and the phenylalanine closes a CDR3 of 15 amino acids. The kept DNA is CDR3 alone, 45 bases in frame from the first base.

This sample stems from a study of T cell repertoires in cytomegalovirus infection (dated by TCRdb to the late 2010s). Background for the entire study: Alongside well-studied HLA-B-restricted epitopes, the peptide stimulations were aimed at recently identified HLA-C-restricted CMV epitopes, whose presentation resists viral immunomodulation. Donor HLA type was relevant to the analysis, as public TCR beta signatures indicated carriage of CMV infection together with the matching HLA type. Broad study findings and their caveats: In both this cohort and an independent cohort of approximately 350 donors, the cumulative frequency of public TCR beta family members distinguished carriers of CMV infection plus the relevant HLA type. The ex vivo response was dominated by HLA-C-restricted CMV-specific TCR beta clonotypes, and the single most frequent clonotype in two of eight donors was supplied by these HLA-C-restricted clonotypes.

In light of the paper, this sample's treatment or condition label describes: in vitro stimulation with specific CMV peptide epitopes to enrich CMV-specific T cells. In this chain, TRBV2 is recombined with TRBJ2-6; no D gene call is confident. This TCR was sampled from a human donor in good health (CMV status not recorded). Some clones in this sample may be carry-over from other donors' samples. The sample here was cultured CD8+ T cells from PBMCs, taken from culture after CMV antigen stimulation. In nucleotides, the sequence is TGTGCCAGCCAGGTTACCTTCTCTGGGGCCAACGTCCTGACTTTC. This is translated as CASQVTFSGANVLTF.